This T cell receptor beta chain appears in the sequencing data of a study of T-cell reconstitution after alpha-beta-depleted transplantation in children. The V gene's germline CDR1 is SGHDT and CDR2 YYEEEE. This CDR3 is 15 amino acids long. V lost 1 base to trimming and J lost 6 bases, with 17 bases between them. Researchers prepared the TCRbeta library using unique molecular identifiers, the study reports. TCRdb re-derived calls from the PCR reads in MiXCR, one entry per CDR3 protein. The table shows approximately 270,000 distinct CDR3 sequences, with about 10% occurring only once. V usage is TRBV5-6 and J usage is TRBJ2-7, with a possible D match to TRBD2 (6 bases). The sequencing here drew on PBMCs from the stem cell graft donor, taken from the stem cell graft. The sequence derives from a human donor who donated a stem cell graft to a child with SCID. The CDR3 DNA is TGTGCCAGCAGCTTGTTAGCGGCCCCAATTGGCGAGCAGTACTTC. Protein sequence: CASSLLAAPIGEQYF.